Here is one T cell receptor (beta chain) with its context. The antigen remains unidentified. This may stem from a read error, because a much larger clone lies one nucleotide away. Molecular barcoded adaptors covering alpha/delta and beta/gamma chains were used on around 400 ng RNA. TCRdb redid the calling of the reads with MiXCR, one entry per CDR3 protein. The repertoire holds about 57,000 distinct CDR3 sequences, with roughly 20% as singletons. The germline gives CDR1 DFQATT, CDR2 SNEGSKA (reference sequence). Trimming removed 4 bases at V and 7 bases at J, with 19 bases between. The CDR3 has 15 amino acids. Every patient had bone marrow sampled while the disease was active. This record comes from a study of read filtering for tumor transcriptome and immune sequencing. Study-level points and caveats: In IR-seq, single-read clonotypes were 65% to 90% of clonotypes but approximately 3.2% of reads. Without single-read clonotypes, shared clonotype proportions correlated more between IR-seq and RNA-seq. This fraction held mixed bone marrow immune cells after CD138-negative sorting.

The receptor was derived from a donor aged 40 or over with multiple myeloma. This sequence joins TRBV20-1 and TRBJ1-4; TRBD1 is a possible D gene (5 bases). Sequenced sample: a population of CD138-negative cells sorted from bone marrow. CDR3 in DNA: TGCAGTGCTAAAAAAGAACAGGCGGGCGGTGAAAAACTGTTTTTT. The encoded protein is CSAKKEQAGGEKLFF.